The 19 T cell receptor beta chains listed next were all sequenced from one sample in a study of control samples from healthy donors and cancer patients (dated by TCRdb to about 2020). Library creation used the immunoSEQ multiplex PCR assay. The source is immuneACCESS, and TCRdb retained only in-frame sequences with V and J called. Part of the clones is not carried over; for the studies checked, unresolved V genes explain less than half of this, and the remainder is unexplained. The sample table records about 54,000 clones; approximately 95% of these occur just once. The top ten clonotypes cover about 1.9% of the sample. The source material was blood. These receptors originate from a woman aged 25 to 39 in good health.

V usage is TRBV27 and J usage is TRBJ2-5; no clear D. This CDR3 comprises 14 residues. Looked up from germline, CDR1 is MNHEY and CDR2 is SMNVEV (reference sequence). V was trimmed by 1 base and J by 2 bases, leaving 8 bases between them. CDR3 coding DNA: TGTGCCAGCAGTTTATGGGCTGGGCAAGAGACCCAGTACTTC. Translated: CASSLWAGQETQYF.

The chain combines TRBV7-6 with TRBJ1-6, with D perhaps TRBD1 (5 bases). V was pared by 2 bases and J by 7 bases, with 18 bases between. The germline V gene encodes CDR1 SGHVS and CDR2 FNYEAQ. The CDR3 runs to 17 residues. For the CDR3, the DNA is TGTGCCAGCAGCTTATATGGGCCCGGGGACGGAAATTCACCCCTCCACTTT. Encoded protein: CASSLYGPGDGNSPLHF.

This chain joins TRBV9 and TRBJ1-5; D perhaps matches TRBD1 (5 bases). Germline-derived CDR1 and CDR2 are SGDLS and YYNGEE. The V end lost 0 bases, the J end lost 2 bases, and 15 bases lay between the germline ends. CDR3 length: 17 amino acids. The DNA of the CDR3 is TGTGCCAGCAGCGTAGAACACAGGACCGGCGGCAATCAGCCCCAGCATTTT. Translated: CASSVEHRTGGNQPQHF. The entire variable domain, with the rest obtained from reference TRBV9 and TRBJ1-5, is as follows: DSGVTQTPKHLITATGQRVTLRCSPRSGDLSVYWYQQSLDQGLQFLIQYYNGEERAKGNILERFSAQQFPDLHSELNLSSLELGDSALYFCASSVEHRTGGNQPQHFGDGTRLSIL.

CDR3 DNA: TGTGCCAGCAGCGTAGTCGAAGGCATGTCAGATACGCAGTATTTT. As protein: CASSVVEGMSDTQYF. J is TRBJ2-3 and V is TRBV9; D is unclear. The CDR3 has 15 residues. The germline V and J ends were trimmed by 0 bases and 4 bases, with 12 bases remaining between them. Germline V gives CDR1 SGDLS, CDR2 YYNGEE.

The chain joins TRBV25-1 to TRBJ1-1; no clear D. This CDR3 has 13 residues. V was pared by 3 bases and J by 1 base, with 6 bases between. CDR1 is MGHDK and CDR2 is SYGVNS in the germline V gene. The CDR3 here is CASSDRRNTEAFF. Written as DNA, the CDR3 is TGTGCCAGCAGTGACAGGCGGAACACTGAAGCTTTCTTT.

The rearrangement links TRBV5-1 to TRBJ2-2; D is possibly TRBD2 (5 bases). CDR1 is SGHRS, CDR2 YFSETQ, per germline. The length of the CDR3 is 16 residues. The V end lost 4 bases, the J end lost 5 bases, and 18 bases lay between the germline ends. CDR3 coding DNA: TGCGCCAGCAGCGCCTCCGTCACTGGCGGGACCGGGGAGCTGTTTTTT. It specifies CASSASVTGGTGELFF. The full variable domain, completed using reference TRBV5-1 and TRBJ2-2, is KAGVTQTPRYLIKTRGQQVTLSCSPISGHRSVSWYQQTPGQGLQFLFEYFSETQRNKGNFPGRFSGRQFSNSRSEMNVSTLELGDSALYLCASSASVTGGTGELFFGEGSRLTVL.

The chain couples TRBV28 to TRBJ1-1, with D hard to call. Germline V gene sequence: CDR1 MDHEN, CDR2 SYDVKM. V was shortened by 1 base and J by 1 base, with 4 bases between the two germline ends. This CDR3 is 13 amino acids long. In nucleotides, the CDR3 is TGTGCCAGCAGTTTATTCTCGAACACTGAAGCTTTCTTT. This sequence encodes CASSLFSNTEAFF.

A single count supports this clone. This chain uses TRBV5-6 with TRBJ1-4; D unresolved. Germline CDR1 reads SGHDT; CDR2 reads YYEEEE. Trimming took 1 base from V and 5 from J, leaving 9 bases between them. The CDR3 length is 14 residues. This CDR3 reads CASSLNRKNEKLFF. CDR3 coding DNA: TGTGCCAGCAGCTTGAACAGAAAAAATGAAAAACTGTTTTTT.

The CDR3 sequence: CASSKGQGGLPEAFF. DNA of the CDR3: TGTGCCAGCAGCAAAGGGCAGGGAGGGTTACCTGAAGCTTTCTTT. V gene TRBV21-1 combines with J gene TRBJ1-1. TRBV21-1 is described as a pseudogene. The CDR3 contains 15 residues.

The chain links TRBV23-1 to TRBJ1-4; D unclear. TRBV23-1 is treated as an ORF (open reading frame) with a function not yet certain. The CDR3 totals 17 residues. The V end lost 0 bases, the J end lost 3 bases, and 14 bases lay between the germline ends. CDR3 sequence reads: CASSQSLGIVANEKLFF. CDR3 nucleotide sequence: TGCGCCAGCAGTCAATCGTTAGGGATCGTGGCTAATGAAAAACTGTTTTTT.

This clone appeared a single time. The chain employs TRBV4-1 and TRBJ2-2; D may match TRBD1 or TRBD2 (5 bases each). The CDR3 is 15 amino acids. The V and J ends lost 7 bases and 7 bases respectively, with 19 bases between them. Germline-derived CDR1 and CDR2 are MGHRA and YSYEKL. This CDR3 reads CASTPRAGASGELFF. The CDR3 coding sequence is TGCGCCAGCACCCCCCGAGCCGGGGCAAGCGGGGAGCTGTTTTTT.

The chain carries TRBV4-2 and TRBJ2-7, with no clear D. The CDR3 has 11 amino acids. Germline V gene sequence: CDR1 LGHNA, CDR2 YNFKEQ. V lost 1 base and J lost 6, with 4 bases in between. The CDR3 protein is CASSQGREQYF. The CDR3 DNA reads TGTGCCAGCAGCCAAGGACGCGAGCAGTACTTC.

This chain joins TRBV2 and TRBJ2-2; the D is unclear. With 4 bases removed from V and 5 bases from J, the gap between germline ends came to 8 bases. This CDR3 spans 13 amino acids. Germline lookup yields CDR1 SNHLY and CDR2 FYNNEI. As DNA, the CDR3 is TGTGCCAGCAGTGGACTTCCGACCGGGGAGCTGTTTTTT. Translated: CASSGLPTGELFF.

J is TRBJ2-7 and V is TRBV3-1 (or the pseudogene TRBV3-2); 11 nucleotides align to TRBD1. CDR1 and CDR2 from the germline V gene are LGHDT and YNNKEL (reference sequence). This CDR3 contains 14 residues. V dropped 4 bases and J dropped 2; count of bases not matched to a gene: 1. DNA of the CDR3: TGTGCCAGCAGCCGGGGACAGGGGGCCTACGAGCAGTACTTC. The encoded protein is CASSRGQGAYEQYF.

This rearrangement joins TRBV2 to TRBJ2-1; D is ambiguous. The germline V gene encodes CDR1 SNHLY and CDR2 FYNNEI. CDR3 length: 15 residues. With 1 base removed from V and 0 bases from J, the gap between germline ends came to 7 bases. The CDR3 loop is CASSEGRSSYNEQFF. The CDR3 bases are TGTGCCAGCAGTGAAGGTAGGAGCTCCTACAATGAGCAGTTCTTC.

The chain has TRBV25-1 and TRBJ2-7, with 9 bases aligning to TRBD1. The ends lost 1 base at V and 3 bases at J; junction bases unmatched: 7. CDR1 is MGHDK and CDR2 is SYGVNS in the germline V gene. This CDR3 comprises 16 residues. This chain's CDR3 is CASSEWEDRGGYEQYF. In nucleotides, the CDR3 is TGTGCCAGCAGTGAATGGGAGGACAGGGGAGGCTACGAGCAGTACTTC.

On this clone itself: Other DNA sequences within the sample encode an identical CDR3. This chain uses TRBV15 with TRBJ2-2; 12 positions agree with TRBD2. Germline CDR1 reads LNHNV; CDR2 reads YYDKDF (reference sequence). The V gene end was trimmed by 0 bases and the J gene end by 1 base; junction bases not matched to a gene: 18. The CDR3 is 23 amino acids. Here the CDR3 DNA reads TGTGCCACCAGCAGAGATCTCTTGGGGGGGGGTCCGGGACTAGCGGGGAACACCGGGGAGCTGTTTTTT. This codes for CATSRDLLGGGPGLAGNTGELFF.

V and J are TRBV10-3 and TRBJ2-1; tentatively, D is TRBD1 (6 bases). Trimming stripped 6 bases from V and 3 bases from J, with 15 bases between. Germline V gives CDR1 ENHRY, CDR2 SYGVKD. The CDR3 is 15 residues long. CDR3 DNA sequence: TGTGCCATCAGCCTCGAGGGGACAAGCTACAATGAGCAGTTCTTC. It codes for CAISLEGTSYNEQFF.

The chain links TRBV6-5 to TRBJ2-1; no clear D gene. CDR1 and CDR2 from the germline V gene are MNHEY and SVGAGI. This CDR3 comprises 13 residues. Deletions cut 5 bases from V and 7 bases from J, with 12 bases between. The CDR3 is CASSTSSVNEQFF. The CDR3 DNA sequence: TGTGCCAGCAGTACCTCCTCCGTTAATGAGCAGTTCTTC.